This T cell receptor beta chain was sequenced in a study of post-analysis software for immune sequencing data. On the study more broadly: Disease trajectories encompassed relapsing-remitting, secondary progressive and progressive-relapsing multiple sclerosis. General study results and limits: Multiple sclerosis was associated with a significant reduction in normalized Chao1 diversity relative to controls. Patients carried five TRBV segments more frequently than controls did, and TRBV5-6, TRBV5-1 and TRBV20-1 were among them. Same-batch samples co-clustered strongly by F measure.

CDR3 length: 13 amino acids. The V gene lost 3 bases and the J gene lost 7 bases, with 9 bases spanning the gap. About this clonotype itself: Its target is unknown.

Sequencing libraries made from TCR beta cDNA carried unique molecular identifiers. It was from about 0.94 to 9.7 million T cells that 450,000 to 550,000 cDNA molecules came. TCRdb redid the calling of the PCR reads with MiXCR, one entry per CDR3 protein. The table shows roughly 540,000 distinct CDR3 sequences, with 34% occurring only once. This receptor was taken from a girl between 2 and 17 years old with multiple sclerosis. The genes are TRBV12-3 or TRBV12-4 and TRBJ2-2, with no clear D. The material sequenced was blood. The CDR3 DNA follows: TGTGCCAGCAGTTTCTTCGGATTCGGGGAGCTGTTTTTT. Translated: CASSFFGFGELFF.